This T cell receptor (beta chain) was documented in a study of blood T cell repertoires in COVID-19 (dated by TCRdb to 2020 to 2021). For the wider study: The collaborator samples originated in the United States, Italy and Spain and spanned the acute and convalescent phases of COVID-19. The repertoires were released in a freely available public database meant as a resource for research on the immune response to SARS-CoV-2. Where available, HLA class I and class II types were taken from metadata supplied by the sample provider and were not determined by assay-based typing. The dataset comprised deeply sampled blood TCRbeta repertoires from subjects exposed to, actively infected with, or recovered from COVID-19. The material from the prospective study consisted of cDNA or gDNA derived from T cells, B-cell-depleted T cells, or PBMCs. A de-identified subject ID, COVID-19 status, age in years and sex were almost always included in the sample metadata. Samples were obtained from the ongoing ImmuneRACE study (first 160 participants) and from about 1,300 subjects provided by 6 global collaborators.

General conclusions and limits of the study: Clinical and demographic metadata were provided uncurated, with the amount varying by source and participant.

CDR1 and CDR2 (SGHTA, FQGTGA) derive from the germline V gene. V is clipped by 2 bases and J by 4 bases, and the sequence between their germline boundaries is 12 bases long. The CDR3 numbers 15 residues from cysteine through phenylalanine. CDR3 DNA is the only sequence kept; it has 45 bases, read in frame from the first base. Collaborating institutions collected whole blood in K2EDTA tubes following their own protocols. Collaborator samples were shipped for TCRbeta analysis as frozen whole blood, isolated PBMCs, or DNA extracted from either sample type. TCRbeta CDR3 regions were amplified from genomic DNA by means of the immunoSEQ Assay, a bias-controlled multiplex PCR. In the source study's methods: Nucleated cell counts per sample were estimated from amplification of reference gene primers within the assay. Sequence reads were collapsed and filtered to measure the absolute abundance of every unique TCRbeta CDR3 rearrangement. Productive Simpson clonality was computed per sample as the square root of Simpson's diversity index over productive rearrangements. TCRdb provides this immuneACCESS table in a form limited to in-frame rearrangements. Some clones are lacking; in checked studies, under half of them reflect an unresolved V gene, and why the rest are absent is not known. V, J and clone size derive from that table, while D and trimming were established from the DNA sequence. Within this sample are roughly 130,000 clones, with 75% to 90% of them counted one time only. The ten largest clones represent about 10% of the sample.

This clone occurred once. Its antigen is still unknown. Per-base quality was not reported, and no clone a single base away is much larger than it. This chain is built from TRBV7-3 and TRBJ2-1; the D gene identity is not certain. The sample taken for sequencing was peripheral blood. The sequence was collected from a man in his sixties with active or convalescent COVID-19. The nucleotide sequence reads as follows: TGTGCCAGCAGCTTAGATAGCAGCAGTTACAATGAGCAGTTCTTC. This encodes CASSLDSSSYNEQFF.